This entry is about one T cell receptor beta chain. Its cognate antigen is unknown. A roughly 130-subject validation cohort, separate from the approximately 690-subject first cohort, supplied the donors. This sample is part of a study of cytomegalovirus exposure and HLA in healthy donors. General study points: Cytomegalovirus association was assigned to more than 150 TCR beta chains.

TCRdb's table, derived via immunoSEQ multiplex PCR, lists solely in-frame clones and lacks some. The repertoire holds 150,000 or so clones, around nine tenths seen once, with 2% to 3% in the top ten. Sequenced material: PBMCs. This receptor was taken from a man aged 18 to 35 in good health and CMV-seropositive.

The CDR3 sequence: CASTVGTGGYEQYF. The CDR3 DNA reads TGTGCCAGCACGGTCGGGACAGGGGGCTACGAGCAGTACTTC. The chain has TRBV6-1 and TRBJ2-7, with 11 bases fitting TRBD1. Germline CDR1 is MNHNS and CDR2 is SASEGT. This CDR3 comprises 14 residues. J lost 3 bases, V lost 7 bases, and 5 bases had no gene match.